These T cell receptor beta chains were read from a single sample in a study of tumor-infiltrating lymphocytes in localized non-small cell lung cancer. Repertoires were generated with immunoSEQ multiplex PCR, while TCRdb's copy carries only in-frame clones and drops some. The sample lists around 10,000 clones, roughly three fifths occurring once. What was sequenced was lung tumor tissue. The receptors originated from a human donor with non-small cell lung cancer. The CDR3 runs from the conserved cysteine through the conserved F or W. The D gene is left open where the match is weak. Size tells how often a clone was seen (once, few, many) or the class of an expanded clone, and some rows leave it out.

D gene	clone size	V gene	J gene	CDR3 protein	CDR3 DNA
-	once	TRBV4-1	TRBJ1-4	CASSPFQGSLSEKLFF	TGCGCCAGCAGCCCGTTCCAGGGTAGTTTAAGTGAAAAACTGTTTTTT
-	-	TRBV6-1	TRBJ2-7	CASSEAWAGAYEQYF	TGTGCCAGCAGTGAAGCGTGGGCAGGGGCCTACGAGCAGTACTTC
TRBD1	-	TRBV11-2	TRBJ1-2	CASSLGDRGGYGYTF	TGTGCCAGCAGCTTAGGGGACAGGGGAGGCTATGGCTACACCTTC
-	-	TRBV11-2	TRBJ2-7	CASSLVAGSGYEQYF	TGTGCCAGCAGCTTAGTGGCTGGGAGTGGTTACGAGCAGTACTTC
TRBD1	-	TRBV29-1	TRBJ2-6	CSVGQGHSGANVLTF	TGCAGCGTTGGACAGGGGCACTCTGGGGCCAACGTCCTGACTTTC
-	medium-sized	TRBV27	TRBJ1-2	CASSQHRDLNYGYTF	TGTGCCAGCAGTCAGCACAGGGACCTGAACTATGGCTACACCTTC
-	-	TRBV7-2	TRBJ2-6	CASSPQPSGANVLTF	TGTGCCAGCAGCCCCCAGCCCTCTGGGGCCAACGTCCTGACTTTC
TRBD1	medium-sized	TRBV5-4	TRBJ2-3	CASSIRQGQIDTQYF	TGTGCCAGCAGCATTAGACAGGGACAGATAGATACGCAGTATTTT
TRBD1	-	TRBV11-2	TRBJ1-2	CASSLGTGDYGYTF	TGTGCCAGCAGCTTAGGGACAGGGGACTATGGCTACACCTTC
-	-	TRBV5-1	TRBJ1-1	CASSLAWEGTEAFF	TGCGCCAGCAGCTTGGCCTGGGAGGGCACTGAAGCTTTCTTT
-	-	TRBV9	TRBJ2-7	CASSVDGHDYEQYF	TGTGCCAGCAGCGTAGATGGACACGACTACGAGCAGTACTTC
TRBD1	-	TRBV6-9	TRBJ1-2	CASSCMDRVAGYTF	TGTGCCAGCAGTTGTATGGACAGGGTTGCTGGCTACACCTTC
-	large	TRBV7-2	TRBJ2-5	CASSRTRETQYF	TGTGCCAGCAGTAGAACCCGGGAGACCCAGTACTTC
TRBD1	medium-sized	TRBV2	TRBJ1-2	CATRQGLYGYTF	TGTGCCACCCGACAGGGGCTCTATGGCTACACCTTC
-	-	TRBV29-1	TRBJ1-1	CSVGEGGVTEAFF	TGCAGCGTTGGTGAGGGGGGGGTCACTGAAGCTTTCTTT
-	-	TRBV9	TRBJ2-2	CASSVGWSGRPGELFF	TGTGCCAGCAGCGTAGGTTGGTCAGGTCGACCCGGGGAGCTGTTTTTT
-	few	TRBV10-1	TRBJ2-7	CASSNGSTRGYEQYF	TGCGCCAGCAGTAACGGCTCGACTAGAGGCTACGAGCAGTACTTC